This T cell receptor beta chain was observed in a study of cytotoxic CD8 clonotypes in ibrutinib-treated CLL. About the study: Patients: 11 relapsed/refractory, roughly 14 treatment-naive, roughly 18 IGHV unmutated. By median roughly 74 months, 12 had progressed and some 14 stayed remitted; responses had been 2 complete and about 25 partial. Response samples were obtained once patients had received a median around twelve months of treatment, range 6 to 36. Study-wide findings and caveats: Clonality grew at ibrutinib response; at progression, it decreased back toward baseline.

The CDR3 sequence is 11 residues long. Trimming pared 3 bases from V and 6 bases from J, leaving 2 bases between. Per germline, CDR1 MNHEY and CDR2 SMNVEV (reference sequence). This clone has just one count. No antigen is known for it. The same CDR3 is also encoded by other DNA sequences in this sample. Only in-frame clones appear in the TCRdb table, and some are missing; sequencing was by immunoSEQ multiplex PCR. The sample shows about 160,000 clones, roughly 80% of them seen only once. J is TRBJ2-2 and V is TRBV27; no definite D call. The sequenced sample was PBMCs, obtained after 12 months of ibrutinib treatment. This clonotype originated in a human donor with chronic lymphocytic leukemia. DNA for the CDR3: TGTGCCAGCAGTTTGTCCGGGGAGCTGTTTTTT. It is translated as CASSLSGELFF.